These 13 T cell receptor beta chains were all obtained from the same sample, sequenced in a study of T cells in localized non-small cell lung cancer. Data came from immunoSEQ multiplex PCR; TCRdb stores just in-frame clones and leaves some out. The data show 35,000 to 50,000 clones, 79% seen once. This specimen consisted of PBMCs, obtained before any cancer treatment. Every receptor here comes from a woman aged 35 to 70 with stage II squamous cell lung carcinoma.

The chain employs TRBV28 and TRBJ1-3, with 7 bases fitting TRBD1. Germline CDR1 and CDR2: MDHEN and SYDVKM. There are 17 residues in the CDR3. Unmatched junction bases numbered 16, after V lost 5 bases and J lost 6 bases. The CDR3 DNA reads TGTGCCAGCAGTCTCCCTCTAACCTCGGACAGGAAAAACACCATATATTTT. Its protein product is CASSLPLTSDRKNTIYF.

The chain combines TRBV15 with TRBJ1-2; TRBD1 is a possible D gene (6 bases). Germline CDR1 reads LNHNV; CDR2 reads YYDKDF (reference sequence). The CDR3 length is 13 residues. Trimming cost V 4 bases and J 7 bases, with 13 bases left between them. The DNA for the CDR3 is TGTGCCACCAGCAACAGGGAGGATTCTGGCTACACCTTC. It translates to CATSNREDSGYTF.

The chain joins TRBV5-6 to TRBJ1-6; the match to TRBD1 covers 9 bases. The germline CDR1 and CDR2 sequences are SGHDT and YYEEEE. The J segment lost 10 bases and the V segment lost 0 bases, leaving 5 bases of the junction unmatched. The CDR3 consists of 15 residues. The CDR3 is CASSLADRGRSPLHF. The CDR3 DNA is TGTGCCAGCAGCTTGGCGGACAGGGGAAGGTCACCCCTCCACTTT. Together with reference TRBV5-6 and TRBJ1-6, the CDR3 gives the full variable domain: DAGVTQSPTHLIKTRGQQVTLRCSPKSGHDTVSWYQQALGQGPQFIFQYYEEEERQRGNFPDRFSGHQFPNYSSELNVNALLLGDSALYLCASSLADRGRSPLHFGNGTRLTVT.

The V and J genes are TRBV7-6 and TRBJ2-1; TRBD2 agrees at 8 bases. Germline-derived CDR1 and CDR2 are SGHVS and FNYEAQ. Trimming took 4 bases from V and 6 from J; bases not matched to a gene: 11. The length of the CDR3 is 16 residues. CDR3 amino acids: CASSSGPGLGGNEQFF. The CDR3 DNA follows: TGTGCCAGCAGCTCGGGACCGGGACTAGGGGGCAATGAGCAGTTCTTC.

The gene calls are TRBV5-1 and TRBJ2-1; D is possibly TRBD1 or TRBD2 (5 bases each). The CDR3 totals 15 residues. The V end lost 1 base, the J end lost 3 bases, and 11 bases lay between the germline ends. Germline-derived CDR1 and CDR2 are SGHRS and YFSETQ. DNA of the CDR3: TGCGCCAGCAGCTTGCAGGGAGAGGTCTACAATGAGCAGTTCTTC. Residues: CASSLQGEVYNEQFF. The full variable domain, in which reference TRBV5-1 and TRBJ2-1 provide the parts outside the CDR3, is KAGVTQTPRYLIKTRGQQVTLSCSPISGHRSVSWYQQTPGQGLQFLFEYFSETQRNKGNFPGRFSGRQFSNSRSEMNVSTLELGDSALYLCASSLQGEVYNEQFFGPGTRLTVL.

This rearrangement joins TRBV10-2 to TRBJ1-2; TRBD1 matches at 8 bases. Trimming removed 8 bases from V and 3 bases from J; junction bases left unmatched: 5. The CDR3 runs to 13 residues. Per germline, CDR1 WSHSY and CDR2 SAAADI. CDR3 DNA: TGCGCCAGCCGGACAGGGACTGACTATGGCTACACCTTC. It is translated as CASRTGTDYGYTF.

This clone was seen just once. This sequence joins TRBV21-1 and TRBJ1-2. TRBV21-1 is an annotated pseudogene. CDR3 size: 14 residues. The chain's CDR3 is CASRSIPSNYGYTF. The CDR3 DNA reads as TGTGCCAGCAGATCCATCCCGTCGAACTATGGCTACACCTTC.

The V call is TRBV2, the J call TRBJ2-3; 7 nucleotides line up with TRBD2. This CDR3 has 14 amino acids. After removal of 6 bases from V and 2 bases from J, the junction contained 5 bases not matched to a gene. Germline CDR1 reads SNHLY; CDR2 reads FYNNEI. CDR3 coding DNA: TGTGCCAGCAGGGGGGGACTATCCACAGATACGCAGTATTTT. It is translated as CASRGGLSTDTQYF.

The CDR3 DNA is TGTGCCAGCAGCTTAGTTGGCCAGAACTATGGCTACACCTTC. This sequence encodes CASSLVGQNYGYTF. This chain connects TRBV7-2 to TRBJ1-2, with no clear D. This CDR3 has 14 residues. The V end lost 1 base, the J end lost 2 bases, and 8 bases lay between the germline ends. CDR1 is SGHTA and CDR2 is FQGNSA in the germline V gene.

This clone was counted many times. The rearrangement links TRBV5-6 to TRBJ2-1; D is ambiguous. Germline CDR1 and CDR2: SGHDT and YYEEEE. The CDR3 covers 13 residues. Trimming removed 0 bases at V and 5 bases at J, with 6 bases between. CDR3 protein: CASSLVADNEQFF. The CDR3 nucleotides are TGTGCCAGCAGCTTGGTGGCGGACAATGAGCAGTTCTTC.

This clone appeared a few times. For the CDR3, the DNA is TGCGCCAGCAGCTTGGGAGGTCTTGAGACCCAGTACTTC. It encodes CASSLGGLETQYF. The chain combines TRBV5-1 with TRBJ2-5; D call uncertain. CDR3 length equals 13 residues. V was pared by 0 bases and J by 5 bases, with 8 bases between. Germline values: CDR1 SGHRS, CDR2 YFSETQ.

The V gene is TRBV7-9, the J gene TRBJ2-7; D remains unclear. This CDR3 contains 14 residues. From germline, CDR1 is SEHNR and CDR2 FQNEAQ (reference sequence). V lost 5 bases and J 4 bases, leaving 15 bases between the germline ends. CDR3 protein: CASSILAGPYEQYV. The CDR3 DNA is TGTGCCAGCAGCATTCTCGCAGGCCCTTACGAGCAGTACGTC.

The table lists this clone with a few counts. The chain employs TRBV5-1 and TRBJ1-1; D remains ambiguous. V was cut by 4 bases and J by 1 base, with 11 bases left in between. Germline V gives CDR1 SGHRS, CDR2 YFSETQ. The CDR3 totals 14 residues. The CDR3 is CASSLVTSNTEAFF. The CDR3 DNA reads as TGCGCCAGCAGCCTCGTAACATCGAACACTGAAGCTTTCTTT.